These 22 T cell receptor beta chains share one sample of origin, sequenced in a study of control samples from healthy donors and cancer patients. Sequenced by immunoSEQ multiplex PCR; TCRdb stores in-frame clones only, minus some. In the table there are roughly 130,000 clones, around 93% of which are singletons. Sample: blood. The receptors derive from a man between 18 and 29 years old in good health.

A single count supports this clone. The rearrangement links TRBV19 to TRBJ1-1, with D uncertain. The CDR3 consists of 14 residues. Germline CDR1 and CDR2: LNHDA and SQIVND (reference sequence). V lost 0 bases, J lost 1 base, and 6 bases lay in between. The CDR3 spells CASSIDGKNTEAFF. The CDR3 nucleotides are TGTGCCAGTAGTATAGACGGTAAGAACACTGAAGCTTTCTTT. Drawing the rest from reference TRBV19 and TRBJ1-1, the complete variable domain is DGGITQSPKYLFRKEGQNVTLSCEQNLNHDAMYWYRQDPGQGLRLIYYSQIVNDFQKGDIAEGYSVSREKKESFPLTVTSAQKNPTAFYLCASSIDGKNTEAFFGQGTRLTVV.

The CDR3, as DNA: TGTGCCAGCAGCGTAGAGCCCCTTTTGAACTACGAGCAGTACTTC. It translates to CASSVEPLLNYEQYF. The chain combines TRBV9 with TRBJ2-7; D remains unclear. Germline V gene lookup returns CDR1 SGDLS and CDR2 YYNGEE. The CDR3 covers 15 residues. Trimming removed 0 bases from V and 3 bases from J, with 13 bases in between. Filled out from reference TRBV9 and TRBJ2-7, the complete variable domain reads DSGVTQTPKHLITATGQRVTLRCSPRSGDLSVYWYQQSLDQGLQFLIQYYNGEERAKGNILERFSAQQFPDLHSELNLSSLELGDSALYFCASSVEPLLNYEQYFGPGTRLTVT.

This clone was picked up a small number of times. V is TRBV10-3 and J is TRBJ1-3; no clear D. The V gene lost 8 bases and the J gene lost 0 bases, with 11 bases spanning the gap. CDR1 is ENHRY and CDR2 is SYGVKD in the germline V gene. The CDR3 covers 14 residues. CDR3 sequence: CAIRGALSGNTIYF. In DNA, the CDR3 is TGTGCCATCCGAGGCGCTCTCTCTGGAAACACCATATATTTT.

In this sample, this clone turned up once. The CDR3 DNA reads TGCAGCGTCGCTCGACGGATCCAAGAGACCCAGTACTTC. It specifies CSVARRIQETQYF. V and J are TRBV29-1 and TRBJ2-5; D is undetermined. This CDR3 region has 13 residues. V lost 6 bases, J lost 1 base, and 12 bases lay in between. The germline V gene encodes CDR1 SQVTM and CDR2 ANQGSEA.

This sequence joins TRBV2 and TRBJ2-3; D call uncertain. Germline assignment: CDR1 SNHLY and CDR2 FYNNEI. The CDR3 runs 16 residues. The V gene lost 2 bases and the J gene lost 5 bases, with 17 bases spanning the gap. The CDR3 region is CASSELEWVRRDTQYF. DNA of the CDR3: TGTGCCAGCAGTGAACTCGAGTGGGTGCGACGAGATACGCAGTATTTT.

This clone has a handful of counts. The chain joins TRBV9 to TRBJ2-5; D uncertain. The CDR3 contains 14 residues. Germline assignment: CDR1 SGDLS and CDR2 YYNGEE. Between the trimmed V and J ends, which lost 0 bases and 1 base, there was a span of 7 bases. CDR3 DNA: TGTGCCAGCAGCGTAGGTGACGGCCAAGAGACCCAGTACTTC. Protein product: CASSVGDGQETQYF. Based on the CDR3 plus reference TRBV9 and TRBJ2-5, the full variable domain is DSGVTQTPKHLITATGQRVTLRCSPRSGDLSVYWYQQSLDQGLQFLIQYYNGEERAKGNILERFSAQQFPDLHSELNLSSLELGDSALYFCASSVGDGQETQYFGPGTRLLVL.

CDR3 coding DNA: TGTGCCAGCAGCTTAGGGGGCGCCGGTACTGAAGCTTTCTTT. Protein sequence: CASSLGGAGTEAFF. The rearrangement links TRBV7-3 to TRBJ1-1; weak D call: TRBD1 (6 bases). Germline CDR1 is SGHTA and CDR2 is FQGTGA. The V end was cut by 2 bases, the J end by 5 bases, with 12 bases between. This CDR3 has 14 residues.

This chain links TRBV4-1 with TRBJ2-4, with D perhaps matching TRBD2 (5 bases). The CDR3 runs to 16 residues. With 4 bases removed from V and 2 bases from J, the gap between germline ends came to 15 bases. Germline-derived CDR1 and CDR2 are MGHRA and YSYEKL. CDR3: CASSPGGDGPKNIQYF. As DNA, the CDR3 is TGCGCCAGCAGCCCCGGAGGCGACGGACCCAAAAACATTCAGTACTTC.

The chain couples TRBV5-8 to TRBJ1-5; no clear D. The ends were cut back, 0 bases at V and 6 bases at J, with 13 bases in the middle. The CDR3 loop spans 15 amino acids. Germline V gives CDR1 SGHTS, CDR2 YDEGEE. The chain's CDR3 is CASSLATLARQPQHF. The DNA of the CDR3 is TGTGCCAGCAGCTTGGCAACCCTCGCTCGTCAGCCCCAGCATTTT.

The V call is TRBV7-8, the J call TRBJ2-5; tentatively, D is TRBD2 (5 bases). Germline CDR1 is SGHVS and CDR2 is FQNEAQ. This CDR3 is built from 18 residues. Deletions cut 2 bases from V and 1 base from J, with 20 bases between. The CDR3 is CASSLRGLHEAGQETQYF. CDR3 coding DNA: TGTGCCAGCAGCTTACGGGGTTTACACGAGGCTGGCCAAGAGACCCAGTACTTC.

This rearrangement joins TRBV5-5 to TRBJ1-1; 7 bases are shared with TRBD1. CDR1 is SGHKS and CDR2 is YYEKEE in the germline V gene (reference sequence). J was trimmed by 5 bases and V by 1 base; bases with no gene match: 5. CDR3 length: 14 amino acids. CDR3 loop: CASSLNRGFTEAFF. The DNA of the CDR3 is TGTGCCAGCAGCTTGAACAGGGGTTTTACTGAAGCTTTCTTT. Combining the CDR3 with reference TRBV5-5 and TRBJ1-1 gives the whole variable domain DAGVTQSPTHLIKTRGQQVTLRCSPISGHKSVSWYQQVLGQGPQFIFQYYEKEERGRGNFPDRFSARQFPNYSSELNVNALLLGDSALYLCASSLNRGFTEAFFGQGTRLTVV.

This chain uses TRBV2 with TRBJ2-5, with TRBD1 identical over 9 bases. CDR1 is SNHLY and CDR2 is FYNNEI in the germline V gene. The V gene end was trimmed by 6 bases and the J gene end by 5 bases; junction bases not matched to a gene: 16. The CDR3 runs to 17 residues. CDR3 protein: CASSGAGDRDSMETQYF. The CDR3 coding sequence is TGTGCCAGCAGCGGAGCCGGGGACAGGGATTCAATGGAGACCCAGTACTTC.

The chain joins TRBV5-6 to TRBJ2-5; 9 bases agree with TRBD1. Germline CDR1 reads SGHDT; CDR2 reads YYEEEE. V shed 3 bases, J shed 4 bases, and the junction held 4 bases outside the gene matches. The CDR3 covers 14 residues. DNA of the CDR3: TGTGCCAGCAGCTCACCGACAGGGGGAGAGACCCAGTACTTC. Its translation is CASSSPTGGETQYF.

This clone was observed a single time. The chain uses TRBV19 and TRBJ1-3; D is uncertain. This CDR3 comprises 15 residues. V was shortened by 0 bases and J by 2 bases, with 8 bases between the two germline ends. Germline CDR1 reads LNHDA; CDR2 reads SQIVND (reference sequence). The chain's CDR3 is CASSIEGGPGNTIYF. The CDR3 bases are TGTGCCAGTAGTATAGAGGGCGGCCCTGGAAACACCATATATTTT.

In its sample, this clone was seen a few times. The CDR3 bases are TGTGCCAGCAGCTCCCTACTTCGAGGGGGGTCCGGCAATCAGCCCCAGCATTTT. It specifies CASSSLLRGGSGNQPQHF. This sequence joins TRBV5-6 and TRBJ1-5, with a weak D call TRBD1 (6 bases). CDR1 SGHDT and CDR2 YYEEEE come from the germline V gene. V lost 3 bases, J lost 2 bases, and 21 bases lay in between. The CDR3 has 18 amino acids.

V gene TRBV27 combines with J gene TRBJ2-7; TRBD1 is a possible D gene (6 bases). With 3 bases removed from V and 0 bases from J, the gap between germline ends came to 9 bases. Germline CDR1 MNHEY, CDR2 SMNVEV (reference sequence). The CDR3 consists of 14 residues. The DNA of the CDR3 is TGTGCCAGCAGTTTCACAGGGATCTCCTACGAGCAGTACTTC. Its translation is CASSFTGISYEQYF.

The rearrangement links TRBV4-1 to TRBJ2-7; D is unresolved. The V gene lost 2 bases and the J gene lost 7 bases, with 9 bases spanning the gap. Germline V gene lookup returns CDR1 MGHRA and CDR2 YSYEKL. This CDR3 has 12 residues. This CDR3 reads CASSQTVGEQYF. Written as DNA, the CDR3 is TGCGCCAGCAGCCAAACTGTCGGGGAGCAGTACTTC.

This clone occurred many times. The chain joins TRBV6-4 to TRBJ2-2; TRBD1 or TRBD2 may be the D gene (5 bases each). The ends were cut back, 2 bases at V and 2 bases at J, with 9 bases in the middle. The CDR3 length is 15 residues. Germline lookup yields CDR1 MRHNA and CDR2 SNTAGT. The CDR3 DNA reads TGTGCCAGCAGTGACGGGGACCCTAACACCGGGGAGCTGTTTTTT. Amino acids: CASSDGDPNTGELFF.

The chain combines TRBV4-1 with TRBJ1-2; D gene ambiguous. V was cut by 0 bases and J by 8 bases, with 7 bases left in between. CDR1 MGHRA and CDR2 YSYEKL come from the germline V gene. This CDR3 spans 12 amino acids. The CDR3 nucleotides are TGCGCCAGCAGCCAAGAGTTCGGGGGCTACACCTTC. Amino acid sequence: CASSQEFGGYTF.

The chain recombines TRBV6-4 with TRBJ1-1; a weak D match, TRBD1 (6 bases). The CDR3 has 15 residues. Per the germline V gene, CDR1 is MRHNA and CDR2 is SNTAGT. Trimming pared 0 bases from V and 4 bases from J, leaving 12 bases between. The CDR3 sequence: CASSDSAGDITEAFF. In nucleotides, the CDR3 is TGTGCCAGCAGTGACTCGGCAGGGGATATCACTGAAGCTTTCTTT.

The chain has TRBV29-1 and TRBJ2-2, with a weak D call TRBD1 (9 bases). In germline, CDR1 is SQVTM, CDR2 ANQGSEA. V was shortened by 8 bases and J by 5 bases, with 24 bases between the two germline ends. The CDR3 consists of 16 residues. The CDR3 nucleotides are TGCAGCTCGGGGGGGACAGGGTCTTTCTATACCGGGGAGCTGTTTTTT. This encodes CSSGGTGSFYTGELFF.

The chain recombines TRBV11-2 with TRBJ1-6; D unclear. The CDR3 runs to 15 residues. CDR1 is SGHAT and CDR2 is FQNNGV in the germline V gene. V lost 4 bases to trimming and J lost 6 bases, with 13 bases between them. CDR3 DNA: TGTGCCAGCAGCTGGACCGCGATGGGTAATTCACCCCTCCACTTT. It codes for CASSWTAMGNSPLHF. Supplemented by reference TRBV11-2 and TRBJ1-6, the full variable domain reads EAGVAQSPRYKIIEKRQSVAFWCNPISGHATLYWYQQILGQGPKLLIQFQNNGVVDDSQLPKDRFSAERLKGVDSTLKIQPAKLEDSAVYLCASSWTAMGNSPLHFGNGTRLTVT.